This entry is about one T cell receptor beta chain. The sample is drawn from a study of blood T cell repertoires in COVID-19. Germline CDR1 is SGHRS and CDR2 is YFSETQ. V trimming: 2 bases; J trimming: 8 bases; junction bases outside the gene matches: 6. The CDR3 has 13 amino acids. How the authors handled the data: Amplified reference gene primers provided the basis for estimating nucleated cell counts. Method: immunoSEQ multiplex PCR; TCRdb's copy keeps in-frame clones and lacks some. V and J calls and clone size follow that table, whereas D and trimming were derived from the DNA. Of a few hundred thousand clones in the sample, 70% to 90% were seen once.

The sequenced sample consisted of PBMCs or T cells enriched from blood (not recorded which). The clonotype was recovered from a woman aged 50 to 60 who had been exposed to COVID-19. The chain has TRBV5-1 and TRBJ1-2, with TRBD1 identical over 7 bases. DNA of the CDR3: TGCGCCAGCAGCTTCGGAGGGGGCATAGGCTACACCTTC. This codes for CASSFGGGIGYTF.